The rows below give T cell receptor beta chains drawn from one sample of a study of T-cell reconstitution after alpha-beta-depleted transplantation in children. TCRdb reprocessed the PCR reads via MiXCR and lists one record per CDR3 protein. Here the sample spans 450,000 to 700,000 distinct CDR3 sequences, 25% to 30% being singletons. The sample here was PBMCs, taken before TCRalphabeta/CD19-depleted stem cell transplant. These receptors all come from a boy less than two years old with Wiskott-Aldrich syndrome, due to receive a stem cell transplant. Both conserved end residues are part of each CDR3. The order of the fields is J gene, clone size, V gene, D gene, CDR3 DNA, CDR3 protein. A D gene is named only where the DNA matches it firmly. Clone sizes are given selectively: once, few, many, or a class where the clone is expanded.

TRBJ2-7 | . | TRBV18 | TRBD2 | TGTGCCAGCTCAAGCAAAACTAGCGGGAAAGGGGAGCAGTACTTC | CASSSKTSGKGEQYF
TRBJ2-7 | . | TRBV5-1 | . | TGCGCCAGCAGCTTGAGTTTCGAGGGAACCTACGAGCAGTACTTC | CASSLSFEGTYEQYF
TRBJ2-5 | . | TRBV7-9 | . | TGTGCCAGCAGCCGAATGCTAGCAATCCAGGAGACCCAGTACTTC | CASSRMLAIQETQYF
TRBJ2-5 | . | TRBV12-3/TRBV12-4 | TRBD2 | TGTGCCAGCAGTCCGATACTAGCGGACGGGGAGACCCAGTACTTC | CASSPILADGETQYF
TRBJ1-1 | . | TRBV12-3/TRBV12-4 | . | TGTGCCAGCAGTTTACTAGCGGGGGCGTCTAAAGCTTTCTTT | CASSLLAGASKAFF
TRBJ2-7 | . | TRBV4-1 | . | TGCGCCAGCAGCCAAGTCTCAGGGTCCCACGAGCAGTACTTC | CASSQVSGSHEQYF
TRBJ1-1 | . | TRBV20-1 | . | TGCAGTGCTCCGCAGAAAAACAGAGGAAACACTGAAGCTTTCTTT | CSAPQKNRGNTEAFF
TRBJ2-4 | . | TRBV5-1 | . | TGCGCCAGCAGCCACACCCGGGGAGACAACATTCAGTACTTC | CASSHTRGDNIQYF
TRBJ2-1 | . | TRBV27 | TRBD2 | TGTGCCAGCAGAACACCGGGACTAGCGGATAGGAATGAGCAGTTCTTC | CASRTPGLADRNEQFF
TRBJ2-7 | few | TRBV28 | . | TGTGCCAGCAGTTCGTTCAAGGCCCCCTACGAGCAGTACTTC | CASSSFKAPYEQYF
TRBJ2-2 | few | TRBV29-1 | . | TGCAGCGTTGAGGATAGCACCGGGGAGCTGTTTTTT | CSVEDSTGELFF
TRBJ2-1 | . | TRBV5-1 | . | TGCGCCAGCACCACCTCGGCGGAGCAGTTCTTC | CASTTSAEQFF
TRBJ2-3 | few | TRBV7-9 | . | TGTGCCAGCAGCTTAAAAGCGGCAAGCACAGATACGCAGTATTTT | CASSLKAASTDTQYF
TRBJ2-3 | . | TRBV10-3 | TRBD2 | TGTGCCATCAGTGAGTCGGGACTAGCACTAGATACGCAGTATTTT | CAISESGLALDTQYF
TRBJ2-7 | . | TRBV7-2 | . | TGTGCCAGCAGCTTGCTAGGCGCCTCCGAGCAGTACTTC | CASSLLGASEQYF
TRBJ1-4 | few | TRBV6-5 | . | TGTGCCAGCAGTTACTATCGGCGGCCCAATGAAAAACTGTTTTTT | CASSYYRRPNEKLFF
TRBJ2-7 | . | TRBV9 | . | TGTGCCAGCAGCGTGGCAGGGTATCCCTACGAGCAGTACTTC | CASSVAGYPYEQYF
TRBJ2-5 | few | TRBV10-3 | . | TGTGCCATCAGGGACGATCAAGAGACCCAGTACTTC | CAIRDDQETQYF
TRBJ2-1 | . | TRBV20-1 | . | TGCAGTGCTAGAGGCCGCGGCTCCTACAATGAGCAGTTCTTC | CSARGRGSYNEQFF
TRBJ2-4 | . | TRBV4-1 | TRBD2 | TGCGCCAGCAGCCAGACCGTAGCGGGAGGGACCACCCCGAGCATTCAGTACTTC | CASSQTVAGGTTPSIQYF
TRBJ2-3 | . | TRBV14 | TRBD2 | TGTGCCAGCAGCCAAGATTGGAGCGGGGCTAGCACAGATACGCAGTATTTT | CASSQDWSGASTDTQYF
TRBJ2-3 | few | TRBV20-1 | TRBD2 | TGCAGTGCTAGAGTTTTGGCTAGCGGGAGCACAGATACGCAGTATTTT | CSARVLASGSTDTQYF
TRBJ2-1 | . | TRBV28 | . | TGTGCCAGCAGTTCTTATCAGCGGTACAATGAGCAGTTCTTC | CASSSYQRYNEQFF
TRBJ2-2 | . | TRBV29-1 | . | TGCAGCGTTGGGGGGACCGGGGAGCTGTTTTTT | CSVGGTGELFF
TRBJ1-3 | once | TRBV6-5 | . | TGTGCCAGCAGTTCGGTTCTCTCTGGAAACACCATATATTTT | CASSSVLSGNTIYF
TRBJ2-7 | once | TRBV7-8 | TRBD2 | TGTGCCAGCAGCGGAGCTACTAGCGGGAGGGCCTACGAGCAGTACTTC | CASSGATSGRAYEQYF
TRBJ2-2 | . | TRBV15 | TRBD2 | TGTGCCACCAGCAGAGGCGGGAGGGCCTACACCGGGGAGCTGTTTTTT | CATSRGGRAYTGELFF
TRBJ2-2 | . | TRBV5-1 | TRBD2 | TGCGCCAGCAGCTTCCTAGCGGGAGGGCTAAACACCGGGGAGCTGTTTTTT | CASSFLAGGLNTGELFF
TRBJ2-5 | few | TRBV4-1 | . | TGCGCCAGCAGCCAAGAGTTCCGGGAAGAAGAGACCCAGTACTTC | CASSQEFREEETQYF
TRBJ2-2 | few | TRBV27 | TRBD1 | TGTGCCAGCAGTTTTCAGGGGGCCGGGGAGCTGTTTTTT | CASSFQGAGELFF
TRBJ2-2 | few | TRBV5-1 | . | TGCGCCAGCAGCTTGAATTCTGCGGCGCCACATACCGGGGAGCTGTTTTTT | CASSLNSAAPHTGELFF
TRBJ2-1 | . | TRBV5-6 | TRBD2 | TGTGCCAGCAGCATACGGACTAGCGGTTCCTACAATGAGCAGTTCTTC | CASSIRTSGSYNEQFF
TRBJ2-7 | once | TRBV27 | . | TGTGCCAGCAGTCGAGGGGTATTTACCTACGAGCAGTACTTC | CASSRGVFTYEQYF
TRBJ1-3 | few | TRBV7-2 | . | TGTGCCAGCAGCTTAGTGGGGGCCTTCTCTGGAAACACCATATATTTT | CASSLVGAFSGNTIYF
TRBJ2-1 | . | TRBV10-3 | . | TGTGCCATCAGTGGGCAGCGGGTCTACAATGAGCAGTTCTTC | CAISGQRVYNEQFF
TRBJ2-1 | . | TRBV5-5 | . | TGTGCCAGCAGCGGGTTCGGGACTGACAATGAGCAGTTCTTC | CASSGFGTDNEQFF
TRBJ2-7 | . | TRBV4-1 | TRBD2 | TGCGCCAGCAGCCAAGATGAGTTAGCGGGAGGCTTCATGACCTACGAGCAGTACTTC | CASSQDELAGGFMTYEQYF
TRBJ1-1 | . | TRBV20-1 | . | TGCAGTGATAGGGAAGGGGACACTGAAGCTTTCTTT | CSDREGDTEAFF
TRBJ1-4 | few | TRBV7-2 | TRBD1 | TGTGCCAGCAGCTTAGCGGGACAGGGGGCGATTGGAAAACTGTTTTTT | CASSLAGQGAIGKLFF
TRBJ2-7 | few | TRBV5-1 | TRBD2 | TGCGCCAGCATCTCCGCCGGGGGGAGCTACGAGCAGTACTTC | CASISAGGSYEQYF
TRBJ2-1 | . | TRBV30 | TRBD2 | TGTGCCTGGAGTTCCTTAGCGGGAGGGGCCTACAATGAGCAGTTCTTC | CAWSSLAGGAYNEQFF
TRBJ2-1 | few | TRBV12-3/TRBV12-4 | TRBD2 | TGTGCCAGCACTAGATCCGGGAGGGGATCCTACAATGAGCAGTTCTTC | CASTRSGRGSYNEQFF
TRBJ2-2 | many | TRBV5-1 | TRBD2 | TGCGCCAGCAGCCTAGCGGGACTCACCGGGGAGCTGTTTTTT | CASSLAGLTGELFF
TRBJ1-2 | . | TRBV6-1 | TRBD1 | TGTGCCAGCAGCTTCCAGGGGGCGCTTCATGGCTACACCTTC | CASSFQGALHGYTF
TRBJ2-3 | . | TRBV20-1 | TRBD2 | TGCAGTGCTAGGGTCGTGCTAGCGGGAGTTGGAGATACGCAGTATTTT | CSARVVLAGVGDTQYF
TRBJ1-1 | . | TRBV5-1 | TRBD1 | TGCGCCAGCAGCTTGGCGGGGACAGGGGGCGCGACTGAAGCTTTCTTT | CASSLAGTGGATEAFF
TRBJ2-1 | once | TRBV28 | . | TGTGCCAGCAGTTTATACGGACCAGGATACAATGAGCAGTTCTTC | CASSLYGPGYNEQFF
TRBJ2-7 | . | TRBV18 | TRBD1 | TGTGTCAGCTCACTAACACAGGGGAACGGCTACGAGCAGTACTTC | CVSSLTQGNGYEQYF
TRBJ2-2 | few | TRBV9 | . | TGTGCCAGCAGCGGCTCTGAGGGGGCCGGGGAGCTGTTTTTT | CASSGSEGAGELFF
TRBJ2-7 | . | TRBV10-1 | . | TGCGCCAGCAGTGAAAACACCTACTACGGGCAGTACTTC | CASSENTYYGQYF
TRBJ2-3 | . | TRBV20-1 | TRBD1 | TGCAGTGCTGGGCAGACAGGGTTGACCTACACAGATACGCAGTATTTT | CSAGQTGLTYTDTQYF
TRBJ2-3 | few | TRBV18 | . | TGTGCCAGCTCGCCCCTAACCAGAGATACGCAGTATTTT | CASSPLTRDTQYF
TRBJ2-7 | . | TRBV14 | . | TGTGCCAGCAGCCAAGAGTGGGGACAAGGCCACGAGCAGTACTTC | CASSQEWGQGHEQYF
TRBJ2-1 | . | TRBV9 | TRBD2 | TGTGCCAGCAGCGTCCTGGGACTAGCTGATTACAATGAGCAGTTCTTC | CASSVLGLADYNEQFF
TRBJ2-7 | . | TRBV7-9 | TRBD1 | TGTGCCAGCAGCAACCGGGACAGGGCCTACGAGCAGTACTTC | CASSNRDRAYEQYF
TRBJ2-5 | . | TRBV29-1 | TRBD1 | TGCAGCGTTGAAGACACAGGGGTCAGTCGGGAGACCCAGTACTTC | CSVEDTGVSRETQYF
TRBJ2-7 | few | TRBV28 | . | TGTGCCAGCAGTTTATGGGCAAACTCCTACGAGCAGTACTTC | CASSLWANSYEQYF
TRBJ2-3 | few | TRBV24-1 | TRBD1 | TGTGCCACCGGACGGACAGGGGGCACAGATACGCAGTATTTT | CATGRTGGTDTQYF
TRBJ1-1 | few | TRBV19 | . | TGTGCCAGTAGTATACGAAAGGGGTTACACACTGAAGCTTTCTTT | CASSIRKGLHTEAFF